This TCR beta chain is from a study of blood T cell repertoires in COVID-19. Study details: The United States, Italy and Spain supplied acute and convalescent COVID-19 samples. Sources were T cells, B-cell-depleted T cells, or PBMCs; the material itself was cDNA or gDNA.

The length of the CDR3 is 14 residues. Germline V gives CDR1 SGHRS, CDR2 YFSETQ. V was trimmed by 7 bases and J by 2 bases, leaving 14 bases between them. Study processing details: Reference gene primer amplification gave nucleated cell count estimates. The table came from immunoSEQ multiplex PCR; TCRdb's copy has only in-frame clones and leaves some out. V, J and clone size reflect that table, while D and trimming were determined from the DNA. This sample yields roughly 50,000 clones, of which less than 95% are seen a single time; approximately 8% belongs to the top ten. This receptor was identified in a woman between 40 and 50 years old with active COVID-19. Sequencing was performed on peripheral blood. The rearrangement links TRBV5-1 to TRBJ2-3, with unresolved D. The CDR3 coding sequence is TGCGCCAGCGGGTCCGAGGCGAACACAGATACGCAGTATTTT. It yields the protein CASGSEANTDTQYF.